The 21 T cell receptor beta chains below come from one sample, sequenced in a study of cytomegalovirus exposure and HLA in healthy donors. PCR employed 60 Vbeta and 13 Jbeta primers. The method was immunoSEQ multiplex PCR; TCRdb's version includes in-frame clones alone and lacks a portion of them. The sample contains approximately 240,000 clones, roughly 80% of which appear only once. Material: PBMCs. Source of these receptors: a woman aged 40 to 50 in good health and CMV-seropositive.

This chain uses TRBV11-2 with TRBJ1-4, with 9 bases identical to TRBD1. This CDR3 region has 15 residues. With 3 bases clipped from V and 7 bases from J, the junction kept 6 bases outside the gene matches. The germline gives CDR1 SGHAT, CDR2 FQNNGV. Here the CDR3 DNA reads TGTGCCAGCAGCTTCGGGACAGGGATGGGTGAAAAACTGTTTTTT. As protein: CASSFGTGMGEKLFF.

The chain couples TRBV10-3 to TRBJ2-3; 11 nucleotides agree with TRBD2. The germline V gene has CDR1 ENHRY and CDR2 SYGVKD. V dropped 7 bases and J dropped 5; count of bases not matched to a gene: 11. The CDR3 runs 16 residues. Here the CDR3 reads CAITTGSGGARDTQYF. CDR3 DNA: TGTGCCATCACAACAGGTAGCGGGGGGGCCCGAGATACGCAGTATTTT.

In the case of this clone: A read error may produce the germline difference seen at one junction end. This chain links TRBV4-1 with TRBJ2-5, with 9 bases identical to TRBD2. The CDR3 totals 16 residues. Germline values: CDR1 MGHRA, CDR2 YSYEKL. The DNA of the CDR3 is TGTGCCAGCAGCCAAGGTCGAGCGGGGGGTGCAGAGACCCAGTACTTC. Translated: CASSQGRAGGAETQYF.

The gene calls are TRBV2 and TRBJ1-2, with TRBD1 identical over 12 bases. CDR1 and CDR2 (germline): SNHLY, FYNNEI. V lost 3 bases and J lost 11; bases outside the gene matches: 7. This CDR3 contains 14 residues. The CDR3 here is CASSEPGTGGKYTF. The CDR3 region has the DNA TGTGCCAGCAGTGAGCCCGGGACAGGGGGCAAGTACACCTTC.

This chain's CDR3 is CASSSPNGIERNQPQHF. The DNA for the CDR3 is TGTGCCAGCAGCTCCCCAAACGGGATTGAGCGCAATCAGCCCCAGCATTTT. The J gene is TRBJ1-5, the V gene TRBV21-1. TRBV21-1 is annotated as a pseudogene. This CDR3 spans 17 amino acids.

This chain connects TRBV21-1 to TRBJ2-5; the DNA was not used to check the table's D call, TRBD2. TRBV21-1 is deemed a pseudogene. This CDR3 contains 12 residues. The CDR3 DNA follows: TGTGCCAGCAGCAACGGGAGGGGTTGCAAGTACTTC. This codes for CASSNGRGCKYF.

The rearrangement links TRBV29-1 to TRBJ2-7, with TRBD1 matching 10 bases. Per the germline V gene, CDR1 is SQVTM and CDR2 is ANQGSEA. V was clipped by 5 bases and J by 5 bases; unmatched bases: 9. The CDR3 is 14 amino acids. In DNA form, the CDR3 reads TGCAGCGTTAATAGTCGGGACAGGGGCCACGAGCAGTACTTC. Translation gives CSVNSRDRGHEQYF.

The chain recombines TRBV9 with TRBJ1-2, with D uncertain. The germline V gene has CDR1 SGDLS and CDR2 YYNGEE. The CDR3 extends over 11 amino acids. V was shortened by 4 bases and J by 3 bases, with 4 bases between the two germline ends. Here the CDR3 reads CASSSDYGYTF. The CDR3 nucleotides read TGTGCCAGCAGCTCGGACTATGGCTACACCTTC. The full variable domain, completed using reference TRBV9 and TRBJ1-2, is DSGVTQTPKHLITATGQRVTLRCSPRSGDLSVYWYQQSLDQGLQFLIQYYNGEERAKGNILERFSAQQFPDLHSELNLSSLELGDSALYFCASSSDYGYTFGSGTRLTVV.

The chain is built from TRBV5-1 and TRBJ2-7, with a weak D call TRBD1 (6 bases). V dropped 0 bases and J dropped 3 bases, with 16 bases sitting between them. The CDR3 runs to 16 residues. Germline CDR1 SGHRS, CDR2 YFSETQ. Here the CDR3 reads CASSLGVTGPHYEQYF. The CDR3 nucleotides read TGCGCCAGCAGCTTGGGGGTGACAGGTCCTCACTACGAGCAGTACTTC.

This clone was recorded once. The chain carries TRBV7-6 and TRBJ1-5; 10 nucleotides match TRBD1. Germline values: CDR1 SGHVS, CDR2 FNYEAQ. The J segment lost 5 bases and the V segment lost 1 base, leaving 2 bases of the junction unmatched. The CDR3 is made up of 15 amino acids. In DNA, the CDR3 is TGTGCCAGCAGCTTAGGGGGGACAGGGGATCAGCCCCAGCATTTT. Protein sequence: CASSLGGTGDQPQHF.

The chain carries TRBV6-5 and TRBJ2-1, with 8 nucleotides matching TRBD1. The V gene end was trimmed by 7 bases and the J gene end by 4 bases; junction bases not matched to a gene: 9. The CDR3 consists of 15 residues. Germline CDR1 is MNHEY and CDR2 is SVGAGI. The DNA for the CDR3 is TGTGCCAGCACCTCGCCGGGACAGGAGTACAATGAGCAGTTCTTC. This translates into CASTSPGQEYNEQFF.

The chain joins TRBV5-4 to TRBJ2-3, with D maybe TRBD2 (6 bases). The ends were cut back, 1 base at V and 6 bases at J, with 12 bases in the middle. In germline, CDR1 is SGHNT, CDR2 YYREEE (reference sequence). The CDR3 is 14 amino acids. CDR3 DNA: TGTGCCAGCAGCTTGTTTGGGGGGACGGATACGCAGTATTTT. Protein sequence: CASSLFGGTDTQYF.

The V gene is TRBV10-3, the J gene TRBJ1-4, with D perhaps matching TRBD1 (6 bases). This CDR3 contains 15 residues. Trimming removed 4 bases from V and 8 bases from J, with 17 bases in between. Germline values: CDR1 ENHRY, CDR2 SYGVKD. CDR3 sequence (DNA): TGTGCCATCAGTGGGGGGTCACAGGGCCGAGAAAAACTGTTTTTT. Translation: CAISGGSQGREKLFF.

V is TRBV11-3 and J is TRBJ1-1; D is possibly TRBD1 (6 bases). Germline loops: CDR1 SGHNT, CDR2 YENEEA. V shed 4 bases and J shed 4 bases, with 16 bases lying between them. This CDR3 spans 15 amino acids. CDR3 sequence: CASSSITGIITEAFF. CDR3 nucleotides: TGTGCCAGCAGCTCAATAACAGGGATCATCACTGAAGCTTTCTTT. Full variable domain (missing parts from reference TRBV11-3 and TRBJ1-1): EAGVVQSPRYKIIEKKQPVAFWCNPISGHNTLYWYLQNLGQGPELLIRYENEEAVDDSQLPKDRFSAERLKGVDSTLKIQPAELGDSAVYLCASSSITGIITEAFFGQGTRLTVV.

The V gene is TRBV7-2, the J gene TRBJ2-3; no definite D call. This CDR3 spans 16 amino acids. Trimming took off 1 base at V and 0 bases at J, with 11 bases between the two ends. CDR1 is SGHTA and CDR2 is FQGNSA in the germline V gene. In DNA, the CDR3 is TGTGCCAGCAGCTTAGGAGGCAGCTCTAGCACAGATACGCAGTATTTT. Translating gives CASSLGGSSSTDTQYF. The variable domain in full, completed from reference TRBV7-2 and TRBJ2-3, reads GAGVSQSPSNKVTEKGKDVELRCDPISGHTALYWYRQSLGQGLEFLIYFQGNSAPDKSGLPSDRFSAERTGGSVSTLTIQRTQQEDSAVYLCASSLGGSSSTDTQYFGPGTRLTVL.

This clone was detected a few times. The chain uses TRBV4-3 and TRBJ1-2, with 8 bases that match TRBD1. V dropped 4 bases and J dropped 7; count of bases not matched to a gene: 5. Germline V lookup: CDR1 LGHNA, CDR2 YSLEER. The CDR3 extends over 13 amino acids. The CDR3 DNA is TGCGCCAGCAGCCGAGGACAGGGCCTTGGCTACACCTTC. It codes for CASSRGQGLGYTF.

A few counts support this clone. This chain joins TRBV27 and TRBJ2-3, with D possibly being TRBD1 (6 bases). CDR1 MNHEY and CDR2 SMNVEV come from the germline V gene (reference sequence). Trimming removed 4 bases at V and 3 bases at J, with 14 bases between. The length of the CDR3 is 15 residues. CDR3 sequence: CASSSRQVGTDTQYF. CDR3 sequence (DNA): TGTGCCAGCAGTTCCCGACAGGTTGGTACAGATACGCAGTATTTT.

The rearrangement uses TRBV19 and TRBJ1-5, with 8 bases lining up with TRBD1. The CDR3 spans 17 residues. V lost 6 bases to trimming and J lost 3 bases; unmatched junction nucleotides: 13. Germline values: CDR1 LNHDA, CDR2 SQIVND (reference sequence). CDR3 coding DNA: TGTGCCAGTAGAAAGTCCGGGACAGGCGCGCCCAATCAGCCCCAGCATTTT. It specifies CASRKSGTGAPNQPQHF.

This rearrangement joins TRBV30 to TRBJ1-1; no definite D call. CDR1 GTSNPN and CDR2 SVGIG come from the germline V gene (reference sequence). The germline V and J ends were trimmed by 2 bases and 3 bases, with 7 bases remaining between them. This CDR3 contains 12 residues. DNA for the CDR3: TGTGCCTGGAGTCCCCTCGACACTGAAGCTTTCTTT. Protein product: CAWSPLDTEAFF.

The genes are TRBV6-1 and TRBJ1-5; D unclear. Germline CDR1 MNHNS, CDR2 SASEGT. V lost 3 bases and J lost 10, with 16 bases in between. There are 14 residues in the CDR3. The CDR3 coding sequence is TGTGCCAGCAGTGAGCAAGCTTTGGGGAGACCCCAGCATTTT. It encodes CASSEQALGRPQHF.

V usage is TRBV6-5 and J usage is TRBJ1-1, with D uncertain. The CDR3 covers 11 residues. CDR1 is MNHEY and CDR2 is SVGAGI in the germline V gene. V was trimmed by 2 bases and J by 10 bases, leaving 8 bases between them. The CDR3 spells CASSYGSGAFF. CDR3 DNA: TGTGCCAGCAGTTACGGGTCGGGAGCTTTCTTT.